A single sample gave rise to the 22 T cell receptor beta chains below, sequenced in a study of cytomegalovirus exposure and HLA in healthy donors. It was with 60 Vbeta and 13 Jbeta primers that the PCR ran. Repertoires were generated with immunoSEQ multiplex PCR, while TCRdb's copy carries only in-frame clones and drops some. The sample holds under 150,000 clones, about 80% seen once. The material sequenced was PBMCs. These receptors came from a girl under 10 years old in good health and CMV-seronegative.

The chain joins TRBV7-2 to TRBJ1-1; D gene uncertain. Germline V gene data show CDR1 as SGHTA and CDR2 as FQGNSA. The CDR3 loop spans 12 amino acids. Trimming removed 1 base from V and 11 bases from J, with 11 bases in between. The CDR3 DNA sequence: TGTGCCAGCAGCTTAGTAGATTCTTGGGCTTTCTTT. Its protein is CASSLVDSWAFF.

The chain recombines TRBV7-2 with TRBJ1-5; 9 nucleotides line up with TRBD1. V lost 5 bases and J lost 3; bases outside the gene matches: 8. This CDR3 region has 16 residues. Germline V CDR1 and CDR2: SGHTA, FQGNSA. CDR3 sequence (DNA): TGTGCCAGCAGCGATAGGACAGGGGCCGCCAATCAGCCCCAGCATTTT. It translates to CASSDRTGAANQPQHF. Full variable domain (rest looked up from reference TRBV7-2 and TRBJ1-5): GAGVSQSPSNKVTEKGKDVELRCDPISGHTALYWYRQSLGQGLEFLIYFQGNSAPDKSGLPSDRFSAERTGGSVSTLTIQRTQQEDSAVYLCASSDRTGAANQPQHFGDGTRLSIL.

A few counts support this clone. The rearrangement joins TRBV7-9 to TRBJ1-4, with D uncertain. V gave up 5 bases and J gave up 6 bases, with 7 bases separating them. This CDR3 is built from 12 residues. From germline, CDR1 is SEHNR and CDR2 FQNEAQ (reference sequence). This CDR3 reads CASSPRDEKLFF. Here the CDR3 DNA reads TGTGCCAGCAGCCCCCGGGATGAAAAACTGTTTTTT. Together with reference TRBV7-9 and TRBJ1-4, the CDR3 gives the full variable domain: DTGVSQNPRHKITKRGQNVTFRCDPISEHNRLYWYRQTLGQGPEFLTYFQNEAQLEKSRLLSDRFSAERPKGSFSTLEIQRTEQGDSAMYLCASSPRDEKLFFGSGTQLSVL.

The rearrangement uses TRBV5-6 and TRBJ2-7, with 11 bases fitting TRBD2. V shed 4 bases and J 4 bases; nucleotides not matched to a gene: 7. This CDR3 is built from 15 residues. Germline V gene data show CDR1 as SGHDT and CDR2 as YYEEEE. The CDR3 nucleotides read TGTGCCAGCAGCGTTAGCGGGGGGGTTTTATACGAGCAGTACTTC. Its protein product is CASSVSGGVLYEQYF.

This chain connects TRBV12-5 to TRBJ1-3; D possibly corresponds to TRBD1 (6 bases). V dropped 0 bases and J dropped 4 bases, with 10 bases sitting between them. This CDR3 spans 15 amino acids. Germline V gives CDR1 LGHNT, CDR2 FRNRAP. The CDR3 loop reads CASGLVGQPGNTIYF. In DNA form, the CDR3 reads TGTGCTAGTGGTTTGGTAGGACAGCCGGGAAACACCATATATTTT.

V usage is TRBV5-1 and J usage is TRBJ2-7; 8 bases are shared with TRBD1. Unmatched junction bases numbered 4, after V lost 4 bases and J lost 4 bases. Germline CDR1 and CDR2: SGHRS and YFSETQ. There are 13 residues in the CDR3. CDR3 DNA sequence: TGCGCCAGCAGCGGCCGGGACAGGTACGAGCAGTACTTC. This encodes CASSGRDRYEQYF.

The chain links TRBV7-2 to TRBJ2-1; TRBD1 might be the D (5 bases). V was clipped by 2 bases and J by 9 bases, with 5 bases between them. Germline V gene lookup returns CDR1 SGHTA and CDR2 FQGNSA. The CDR3 is 11 residues long. CDR3 DNA: TGTGCCAGCAGCTTAACAGGTGAGCAGTTCTTC. It codes for CASSLTGEQFF.

This clone was detected only a few times. The chain links TRBV11-2 to TRBJ2-5; 9 nucleotides match TRBD2. Losses at the gene ends were 5 bases for V and 3 bases for J; bases not matched to a gene: 10. Per germline, CDR1 SGHAT and CDR2 FQNNGV. The CDR3 runs to 16 residues. The CDR3 here is CASSPGGRGGEETQYF. The CDR3 DNA reads as TGTGCCAGCAGCCCCGGGGGGCGGGGGGGCGAAGAGACCCAGTACTTC. The entire variable domain, with the rest obtained from reference TRBV11-2 and TRBJ2-5, is as follows: EAGVAQSPRYKIIEKRQSVAFWCNPISGHATLYWYQQILGQGPKLLIQFQNNGVVDDSQLPKDRFSAERLKGVDSTLKIQPAKLEDSAVYLCASSPGGRGGEETQYFGPGTRLLVL.

This clone has just a few counts. The gene calls are TRBV2 and TRBJ1-2, with a weak D call TRBD1 (5 bases). This CDR3 spans 14 amino acids. CDR1 and CDR2 (germline): SNHLY, FYNNEI. V lost 9 bases to trimming and J lost 8 bases, with 22 bases between them. The CDR3 sequence is CASKITPGRGGYTF. CDR3 nucleotide sequence: TGTGCCAGTAAGATCACACCCGGGAGGGGCGGCTACACCTTC.

The CDR3 loop is CASSFRTSGQGFF. Here the CDR3 DNA reads TGTGCCAGCAGCTTTAGAACTTCCGGACAGGGTTTCTTT. The chain combines TRBV11-2 with TRBJ1-1, with 8 bases matching TRBD1. CDR3 length: 13 amino acids. CDR1 and CDR2 (germline): SGHAT, FQNNGV. After removal of 3 bases from V and 13 bases from J, the junction contained 10 bases not matched to a gene.

This clone was seen just once. V and J are TRBV4-3 and TRBJ2-5; a possible D gene is TRBD1 (5 bases). The V gene's germline CDR1 is LGHNA and CDR2 YSLEER. The germline V and J ends were trimmed by 0 bases and 7 bases, with 9 bases remaining between them. The CDR3 has 13 amino acids. For the CDR3, the DNA is TGCGCCAGCAGCCAAGAGACAGAAGGGACCCAGTACTTC. Encoded protein: CASSQETEGTQYF.

The chain recombines TRBV2 with TRBJ2-1; 8 bases agree with TRBD1. J was trimmed by 1 base and V by 7 bases; bases with no gene match: 9. Germline V lookup: CDR1 SNHLY, CDR2 FYNNEI. There are 16 residues in the CDR3. CDR3 DNA sequence: TGTGCCAGCATTCCAGGGGGCCAGGGTTCCTACAATGAGCAGTTCTTC. Its translation is CASIPGGQGSYNEQFF. The whole variable domain, filled in from reference TRBV2 and TRBJ2-1, reads EPEVTQTPSHQVTQMGQEVILRCVPISNHLYFYWYRQILGQKVEFLVSFYNNEISEKSEIFDDQFSVERPDGSNFTLKIRSTKLEDSAMYFCASIPGGQGSYNEQFFGPGTRLTVL.

The CDR3: CASSEALQNRGEAFF. The CDR3, as DNA: TGCGCCAGCAGTGAGGCACTACAAAACAGGGGTGAAGCTTTCTTT. This chain uses TRBV10-2 with TRBJ1-1, with TRBD1 identical over 7 bases. CDR3 length: 15 residues. CDR1 is WSHSY and CDR2 is SAAADI in the germline V gene. With V trimmed by 2 bases and J by 7 bases, 10 bases remained unmatched.

The chain has TRBV6-1 and TRBJ1-5; 10 nucleotides line up with TRBD1. The CDR3 runs 15 residues. Trimming cost V 8 bases and J 5 bases; bases outside gene matches: 9. Per germline, CDR1 MNHNS and CDR2 SASEGT. CDR3 region: CASGFPGQGHQPQHF. The CDR3 DNA reads as TGTGCCAGCGGCTTTCCGGGACAGGGGCATCAGCCCCAGCATTTT.

The chain carries TRBV6-5 and TRBJ1-2; TRBD1 agrees at 7 bases. Germline V gene sequence: CDR1 MNHEY, CDR2 SVGAGI. Trimming cost V 6 bases and J 8 bases; bases outside gene matches: 9. The CDR3 covers 13 residues. CDR3 in amino acids: CASSSRQGGGYTF. The CDR3 DNA reads as TGTGCCAGCAGCTCCAGACAGGGTGGCGGCTACACCTTC.

J is TRBJ2-1 and V is TRBV4-3; 8 bases agree with TRBD2. Germline V gene lookup returns CDR1 LGHNA and CDR2 YSLEER. This CDR3 region has 15 residues. V trimming: 1 base; J trimming: 6 bases; junction bases outside the gene matches: 5. CDR3 sequence (DNA): TGCGCCAGCAGCCAAGGACTAGCGACTTCCAATGAGCAGTTCTTC. Its translation is CASSQGLATSNEQFF.

This clone was observed once. The chain employs TRBV6-4 and TRBJ2-1; 15 bases are a match to TRBD2. The V gene's germline CDR1 is MRHNA and CDR2 SNTAGT. The CDR3 is 16 amino acids. Germline trimming cut 4 bases from V and 6 bases from J; bases unmatched to any gene: 4. CDR3: CASSAGTSGGSNEQFF. DNA for the CDR3: TGTGCCAGCAGTGCCGGGACTAGCGGGGGGTCCAATGAGCAGTTCTTC.

This clone was found once. The V gene is TRBV14, the J gene TRBJ2-3; 8 bases match TRBD1. V was pared by 0 bases and J by 3 bases, with 2 bases of the junction left unmatched. Germline loops: CDR1 SGHDN, CDR2 FVKESK. CDR3 length equals 15 residues. CDR3: CASSQDRGQTDTQYF. The CDR3 DNA reads TGTGCCAGCAGCCAAGACAGGGGGCAGACAGATACGCAGTATTTT.

V is TRBV6-6 and J is TRBJ1-6; 8 nucleotides match TRBD1. Germline assignment: CDR1 MNHNY and CDR2 SVGAGI (reference sequence). V lost 3 bases and J lost 7; bases outside the gene matches: 2. CDR3 length: 14 residues. CDR3 sequence reads: CASSYRQGNSPLHF. The CDR3 DNA reads as TGTGCCAGCAGTTATCGACAGGGGAATTCACCCCTCCACTTT.

The chain recombines TRBV5-4 with TRBJ2-2; unclear D gene. CDR3 size: 15 residues. The germline gives CDR1 SGHNT, CDR2 YYREEE (reference sequence). V was shortened by 1 base and J by 1 base, with 8 bases between the two germline ends. The CDR3 DNA reads as TGTGCCAGCAGCTTGTATCTAGTGAACACCGGGGAGCTGTTTTTT. Encoded protein: CASSLYLVNTGELFF.

V is TRBV10-2 and J is TRBJ2-7, with 8 bases identical to TRBD1. Germline loops: CDR1 WSHSY, CDR2 SAAADI. V trimming: 5 bases; J trimming: 3 bases; junction bases outside the gene matches: 3. CDR3 length: 13 residues. For the CDR3, the DNA is TGCGCCAGCAGTACAGACAGGGGCTACGAGCAGTACTTC. Its translation is CASSTDRGYEQYF.

This chain uses TRBV30 with TRBJ2-6; no firm D call. V lost 3 bases and J 1 base, leaving 7 bases between the germline ends. The CDR3 has 14 amino acids. Per the germline V gene, CDR1 is GTSNPN and CDR2 is SVGIG (reference sequence). CDR3 in amino acids: CAWRKASGANVLTF. The CDR3, as DNA: TGTGCCTGGAGAAAAGCTTCTGGGGCCAACGTCCTGACTTTC. The full variable domain, with the rest looked up from reference TRBV30 and TRBJ2-6, is SQTIHQWPATLVQPVGSPLSLECTVEGTSNPNLYWYRQAAGRGLQLLFYSVGIGQISSEVPQNLSASRPQDRQFILSSKKLLLSDSGFYLCAWRKASGANVLTFGAGSRLTVL.